Here is one T cell receptor (beta chain) with its context. This clone was seen a single time. What this receptor recognizes is not known. The record has no base qualities; no much larger clone is one base away. This sample is part of a study of long-term antiretroviral therapy in people with HIV (dated by TCRdb to between 2021 and 2024). Describing the broader study: The earliest samples were collected roughly a decade before the 2015 WHO recommendation for immediate ART, at a time when ART was usually postponed until CD4 counts fell. Whether ART initiation and durable HIV suppression were associated with changes in peripheral blood TRB repertoire composition and diversity was tested in a retrospective serial study. A total of fewer than 250 cryopreserved PBMC samples came from around 30 adults with confirmed HIV infection and were collected serially over a mean of approximately 6 years (range 1-12). About 35% of the 30 participants with HIV were female. Test extractions of a monoclonal T-cell line alongside approximately 34 polyclonal samples showed no cross-contamination during QIAcube processing.

The immunoSEQ hsTCRB v3.0 assay was used at survey level resolution to sequence the TRB variable region. The targeted TRB sequencing depth was roughly 40,000-55,000 T-cell genomes per sample. An Illumina MiSeq with a v3 150-cycle kit was used to sequence the pooled TRB libraries. Processing in the source paper ran as follows. Repertoire analysis ran in R within a reproducible Nextflow workflow covering QC, data transformation and analysis. Custom analyses were implemented in LymphoSeq2, an R package for AIRR-Seq data exploration. A few samples that yielded fewer than 5000 total TRB sequences were excluded, so that 188 HIV repertoires were analyzed. Of the roughly 180 retained HIV repertoires, almost 60 were collected before and 120 to 140 after ART initiation. Each repertoire was downsampled to 5000 TRB nucleotide sequences, and summary statistics were averaged across 100 downsampling iterations. The analysis kept only TRB sequences whose CDR3 regions were at least seven amino acids long. Diversity was measured with a Shannon entropy-derived clonality score and the Gini coefficient. In the repertoire networks, any two of the top 5000 CDR3 amino acid sequences were connected whenever the two sequences differed by an edit distance of one. GLIPH2 predicted antigen specificity groups and MHC restriction for TRB CDR3 amino acid sequences. CDR3 amino acid sequences were matched against VDJdb and McPAS-TCR to flag known CMV, EBV, HIV or tissue antigen associations. Pre-ART, post-ART and control groups were compared with Wilcoxon signed-rank tests and Holm-Bonferroni correction. The clones in this table, taken by TCRdb from immuneACCESS, are in-frame only. Not every clone is retained; where verified, under half of the shortfall comes from an unresolved V gene, and the cause of the rest is unknown. From that table come the V and J calls and clone size; the DNA was used to work out D and trimming. Across this sample there are some 25,000 clones, with about four fifths seen only once. The ten most abundant clones make up roughly 5.7% of the sample.

To be included, a participant needed at least one PBMC sample from before ART initiation plus at least two post-ART samples. All participants with HIV were treated in the United States of America. Before DNA extraction, cryopreserved samples of roughly 1-11 million PBMC were thawed and then washed. At the time of the earliest PBMC sample for each participant with HIV, ages ranged from roughly 20 to 54 years. Per participant, PBMC samples came from 1-4 timepoints prior to ART initiation and 2-8 timepoints following ART initiation, for a median of 7 samples. For every participant, serial HIV viral load, CD4+ T-cell count, ART history and demographic data were obtained. A Qiagen kit on a QIAcube was used to extract genomic DNA from unsorted PBMC, with samples processed in batches of 12. Counted from cysteine to phenylalanine, this CDR3 has 16 amino acids. The sequence is cut down to CDR3 DNA, 48 bases in frame from base 1. According to the germline V gene (reference sequence), CDR1 reads LNHNV and CDR2 reads YYDKDF. A distance of 13 bases separates the germline ends of V and J, which lose 0 bases and 1 base respectively.

The full study reports these points: The samples were dated from the mid-2000s to the late 2010s, and the ART regimens that were used may be less effective than current ART regimens. Narrower CDR3 length ranges were observed in HIV repertoires than in controls, and an antigen-experienced repertoire with only a slight naive shift after ART was suggested by the network structure. Inferences about post-ART repertoire changes were limited because no data were available on ART adherence, viral resistance or therapy changes. Because pre-ART samples had limited cell numbers, profiling was done on unsorted PBMC rather than on sorted CD4+ and CD8+ T cells. Starting ART was linked to a significant rise in TRB diversity, yet even with long-term ART the diversity remained significantly lower than in transplant donor controls. Since PBMC availability was limited, sequencing covered only the TCR beta chain, with no alpha chain pairing. At every time point, the repertoire was dominated by expanded TRB clones first identified before ART initiation, although this dominance fluctuated and, in many PLHIV, declined after ART.

The rearrangement joined TRBV15 to TRBJ2-7; D gene: possibly TRBD2, on 5 matching bases. This sequence was found in a young man with HIV. This material consisted of unsorted PBMCs, taken 0.7 years before starting antiretroviral therapy. The CDR3 region has the sequence CATSRDRGTASYEQYF. The DNA reads TGTGCCACCAGCAGAGACCGGGGAACTGCATCCTACGAGCAGTACTTC.